This T cell receptor (beta chain) was captured by sequencing in a study of monozygotic twins with inflammatory bowel disease. Study-wide points: No repertoire similarity difference was seen between concordant and discordant twins; power was possibly limited.

The germline gives CDR1 MNHEY, CDR2 SVGEGT. This CDR3 comprises 14 residues. A word on this clonotype: Its antigen is unknown.

The TCR libraries each used total RNA (3500 ng per library). TCRdb derives one entry per CDR3 protein from the 5' RACE reads, leaving out DNA. This listing includes 300,000 to 400,000 distinct CDR3 sequences. The sequence was collected from a human donor with ulcerative colitis or Crohn's disease, or a healthy co-twin of an affected twin (not recorded which). Sequenced material: blood. The chain couples TRBV6-2 or TRBV6-3 to TRBJ2-1; TCRdb's D call of TRBD1 is untestable without DNA. Here the CDR3 reads CASSFTGEVNEQFF.